This TCR beta chain was identified during a study of blood T cell repertoires in COVID-19. Overall study: T cells, B-cell-depleted T cells, or PBMCs supplied cDNA or gDNA.

Cohort assignment relied on participant-reported clinical history. Using immunoSEQ multiplex PCR, the repertoire was profiled, and TCRdb retains in-frame clones only, with some absent. This sample has about 360,000 clones, with approximately 88% found just once. Germline-derived CDR1 and CDR2 are SEHNR and FQNEAQ (reference sequence). This CDR3 has 14 amino acids. Deletions cut 6 bases from V and 3 bases from J, with 14 bases between. This chain connects TRBV7-9 to TRBJ2-5; D may be TRBD2 (7 bases). This clonotype was sampled from a woman aged 35 to 49 with acute COVID-19. The specimen sequenced was PBMCs or T cells enriched from blood (not recorded which). The CDR3 DNA is TGTGCCAGCAGTACACTAGGGGGGGAAGAGACCCAGTACTTC. Its translation: CASSTLGGEETQYF.